This is a list of T cell receptor beta chains from one sample in a study of beta chain features in type 1 diabetes. The data were produced by immunoSEQ multiplex PCR, yet TCRdb's version contains in-frame clones alone and is incomplete. The sample consists of hundreds of thousands of clones, over 12% of them appearing once. The sample was naive CD4+ T cells from blood. These receptors were obtained from a man between 18 and 29 years old with type 1 diabetes. Both conserved end residues are part of each CDR3. A D gene is named only where the DNA matches it firmly. Expanded clones are given a class, and other clones once, few, many or no size at all.

clone_size j_call v_call d_call cdr3_aa cdr3_nt
- TRBJ2-5 TRBV10-1 - CASSDGSETQYF TGCGCCAGCAGTGACGGTTCTGAGACCCAGTACTTC
- TRBJ2-1 TRBV15 - CATGPARNNEQFF TGTGCCACCGGACCAGCGCGGAACAATGAGCAGTTCTTC
few TRBJ2-3 TRBV7-2 - CASSFRDTDTQYF TGTGCCAGCAGCTTCCGGGACACAGATACGCAGTATTTT
- TRBJ1-1 TRBV29-1 - CSVGPGVDGEAFF TGCAGCGTTGGTCCGGGAGTTGATGGTGAAGCTTTCTTT
few TRBJ1-1 TRBV30 TRBD1 CAWSVQGTVRRAFF TGTGCCTGGAGTGTACAGGGGACAGTGCGACGAGCTTTCTTT
few TRBJ2-1 TRBV18 TRBD2 CASSPPTAGGTYNEQFF TGTGCCAGCTCACCACCTACAGCGGGAGGGACCTACAATGAGCAGTTCTTC
few TRBJ2-2 TRBV4-1 - CASSQLLPGELFF TGCGCCAGCAGCCAACTCCTTCCCGGGGAGCTGTTTTTT
- TRBJ2-5 TRBV15 - CATSRDRGQETQYF TGTGCCACCAGCAGAGATCGGGGCCAAGAGACCCAGTACTTC
- TRBJ2-5 TRBV27 - CASSLSFPTGWETQYF TGTGCCAGCAGTTTATCCTTCCCTACAGGCTGGGAGACCCAGTACTTC
- TRBJ2-7 TRBV5-1 - CASSLMGAGYEQYF TGCGCCAGCAGCTTGATGGGGGCTGGCTACGAGCAGTACTTC
- TRBJ2-7 TRBV30 TRBD2 CAWNLGRGAYEQYF TGTGCCTGGAACCTGGGGCGGGGGGCCTACGAGCAGTACTTC
few TRBJ1-1 TRBV7-9 TRBD1 CASSLATGAAEAFF TGTGCCAGCAGCTTAGCGACAGGGGCGGCTGAAGCTTTCTTT
few TRBJ1-2 TRBV2 - CASSGVNYGYTF TGTGCCAGCTCGGGGGTTAACTATGGCTACACCTTC
- TRBJ2-1 TRBV27 TRBD2 CASQNPASGYNEQFF TGTGCCAGTCAAAATCCGGCTAGCGGCTACAATGAGCAGTTCTTC
- TRBJ1-5 TRBV6-5 - CASSYSPDSGQPQHF TGTGCCAGCAGTTACTCGCCGGATTCGGGGCAGCCCCAGCATTTT
few TRBJ1-2 TRBV6-5 - CASSYSRGREWGYTF TGTGCCAGCAGTTACTCAAGAGGGAGAGAATGGGGCTACACCTTC
- TRBJ1-1 TRBV6-5 - CASSFRGRTEAFF TGTGCCAGCAGTTTCAGGGGTCGGACTGAAGCTTTCTTT
few TRBJ2-5 TRBV30 - CAWSPAVVVTQYF TGTGCCTGGAGTCCTGCGGTTGTCGTGACCCAGTACTTC
few TRBJ1-1 TRBV6-5 - CASSYGVGMNTEAFF TGTGCCAGCAGTTACGGCGTGGGAATGAACACTGAAGCTTTCTTT
- TRBJ2-3 TRBV7-9 TRBD2 CASSPSSWGGSQDTQYF TGTGCCAGCAGCCCCAGCTCGTGGGGCGGGAGTCAAGATACGCAGTATTTT